Many counts were recorded for the clone carrying this T cell receptor beta chain. The antigen remains unidentified. Clinical Activity Scores of at least 3, NOSPECS grades of at least 4 and durations under 3 months characterized ophthalmopathy patients. The diagnostic basis comprised clinical symptoms, serum thyroxine and TRAb, thyroid ultrasound and orbital computed tomography. Germline loops: CDR1 MDHEN, CDR2 SYDVKM. V gave up 6 bases and J gave up 5 bases; unmatched junction bases: 5. The CDR3 has 14 amino acids. Amplification yielded TCR beta CDR3 regions, with RNA transcripts as the source. When the TCR CDR3 underwent first-round RT-PCR, the HTBI primer set was used. MiXCR, run by TCRdb on the multiplex PCR reads, gives a single entry per CDR3 protein. Here the sample spans around 500,000 distinct CDR3 sequences, about 16% being singletons. These data come from a study of T cells in Graves' hyperthyroidism and ophthalmopathy. Study background: It was at initial diagnosis, before any treatment, that peripheral blood was collected. Whole-study results and caveats: Most thyroid-expanded clonotypes above 0.001 were also found in blood.

Source material: blood. The chain uses TRBV28 and TRBJ2-3; 10 nucleotides align to TRBD1. The sequence derives from a woman aged 25 to 39 with Graves' ophthalmopathy. This CDR3 reads CASRTGQGRDTQYF. Here the CDR3 DNA reads TGTGCCAGCAGAACGGGACAGGGGAGAGATACGCAGTATTTT.